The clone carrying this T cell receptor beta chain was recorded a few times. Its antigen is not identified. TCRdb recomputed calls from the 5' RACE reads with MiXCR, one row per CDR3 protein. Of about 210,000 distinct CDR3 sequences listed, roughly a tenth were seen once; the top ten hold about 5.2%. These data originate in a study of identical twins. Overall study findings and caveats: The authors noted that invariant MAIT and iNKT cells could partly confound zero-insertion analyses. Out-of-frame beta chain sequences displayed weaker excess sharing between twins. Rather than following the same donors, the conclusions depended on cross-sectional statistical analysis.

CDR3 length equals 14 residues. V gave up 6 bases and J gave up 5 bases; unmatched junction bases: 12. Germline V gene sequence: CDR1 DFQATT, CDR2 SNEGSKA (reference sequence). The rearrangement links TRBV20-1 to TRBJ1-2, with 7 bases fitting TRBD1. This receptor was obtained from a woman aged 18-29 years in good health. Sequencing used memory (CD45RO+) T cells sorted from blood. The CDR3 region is CSATRDSQSYGYTF. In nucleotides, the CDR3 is TGCAGTGCCACCCGGGACAGCCAATCTTATGGCTACACCTTC.